The 6 T cell receptor beta chains listed next were all sequenced from one sample in a study of T cells after yellow fever vaccination. TCRdb itself ran the 5' RACE reads through MiXCR, one entry per CDR3 protein. This sample has hundreds of thousands of distinct CDR3 sequences; over 15% occur once, and the top ten carry roughly a sixth. Here the sequenced sample was PBMCs, taken before the yellow fever booster vaccination. The source of these receptors is a young man who received the YFV17D yellow fever vaccine.

This chain links TRBV7-9 with TRBJ2-5; D unclear. This CDR3 spans 12 amino acids. V dropped 6 bases and J dropped 2 bases, with 7 bases sitting between them. Germline V gene sequence: CDR1 SEHNR, CDR2 FQNEAQ (reference sequence). The CDR3 DNA reads as TGTGCCAGCAGACGGCGACAAGAGACCCAGTACTTC. This encodes CASRRRQETQYF.

In this sample, this clonotype turned up many times. V gene TRBV5-1 combines with J gene TRBJ2-3; 8 nucleotides line up with TRBD2. This CDR3 has 15 residues. Germline V gene data show CDR1 as SGHRS and CDR2 as YFSETQ. With 2 bases clipped from V and 2 bases from J, the junction kept 4 bases outside the gene matches. The CDR3 loop is CASSLRGGSTDTQYF. CDR3 DNA sequence: TGCGCCAGCAGCTTACGGGGGGGCTCCACAGATACGCAGTATTTT. Based on the CDR3 plus reference TRBV5-1 and TRBJ2-3, the full variable domain is KAGVTQTPRYLIKTRGQQVTLSCSPISGHRSVSWYQQTPGQGLQFLFEYFSETQRNKGNFPGRFSGRQFSNSRSEMNVSTLELGDSALYLCASSLRGGSTDTQYFGPGTRLTVL.

This chain joins TRBV6-5 and TRBJ1-5; a possible D gene is TRBD1 (6 bases). CDR1 and CDR2 (germline): MNHEY, SVGAGI. V was cut by 5 bases and J by 4 bases, with 15 bases left in between. The CDR3 has 15 residues. CDR3 bases: TGTGCCAGCAGTCGGGACACCGGTGGGAATCAGCCCCAGCATTTT. Protein sequence: CASSRDTGGNQPQHF.

CDR3 region: CASSFAGTGVYTF. CDR3 DNA: TGCGCCAGCAGCTTCGCCGGGACAGGGGTTTACACCTTC. V usage is TRBV5-1 and J usage is TRBJ1-2; the match to TRBD1 covers 10 bases. The CDR3 length is 13 residues. V gave up 2 bases and J gave up 11 bases; unmatched junction bases: 6. Germline CDR1 reads SGHRS; CDR2 reads YFSETQ.

V usage is TRBV11-2 and J usage is TRBJ2-1, with 7 bases matching TRBD1. The CDR3 spans 17 residues. Germline CDR1 is SGHAT and CDR2 is FQNNGV. V lost 4 bases, J lost 5 bases, and 14 bases stayed unmatched. The CDR3 DNA is TGTGCCAGCAGCTCGCCGGGTTGGGGGACAGCGGACAATGAGCAGTTCTTC. Translated: CASSSPGWGTADNEQFF.

The chain uses TRBV11-2 and TRBJ2-7, with TRBD2 matching 9 bases. Germline V gene sequence: CDR1 SGHAT, CDR2 FQNNGV. This CDR3 spans 14 amino acids. The junction had 2 bases not matched to a gene; V was cut back by 1 base and J by 4 bases. The CDR3 sequence is CASSLALAGYEQYF. The CDR3, as DNA: TGTGCCAGCAGCTTAGCCCTAGCGGGGTACGAGCAGTACTTC.